This TCR beta chain was retrieved from a study of cytotoxic CD8 clonotypes in ibrutinib-treated CLL. Study background: An average of 255,043 productive templates and 94,082 productive rearrangements was obtained per sample. General study findings and limits: At baseline, clonality was higher than in age-matched healthy donors and correlated with CD8+ counts. Samples were collected at differing times from sustained-remission and progressing patients.

Looked up from germline, CDR1 is SGHRS and CDR2 is YFSETQ. The CDR3 totals 16 residues. Trimming cost V 0 bases and J 4 bases; bases outside gene matches: 5. Produced via immunoSEQ multiplex PCR; TCRdb's table is partial and in-frame only. The sample gives some 200,000 clones, about two thirds of which show up once; under 15% is in the top ten. Notes on this clone: What it binds is not known.

The J gene is TRBJ1-3, the V gene TRBV5-1; TRBD1 agrees at 9 bases. The sequencing used PBMCs, collected after 24 months of ibrutinib treatment. The clonotype was recovered from a human donor with chronic lymphocytic leukemia. The CDR3 DNA is TGCGCCAGCAGCTTGGAAACCGGGACAGGGGGAAACACCATATATTTT. Translated: CASSLETGTGGNTIYF.